These 19 T cell receptor beta chains share one sample of origin, sequenced in a study of CD8 T cells in ankylosing spondylitis. One entry per CDR3 protein, called by TCRdb with MiXCR from the 5' RACE reads. The repertoire includes more than 35,000 distinct CDR3 sequences, over 5.5% of them detected once, and 10% to 15% sits in the top ten. The material sequenced was blood, either unsorted or a sorted T cell fraction (not recorded which). Receptors originate from a male donor with ankylosing spondylitis or in good health (not recorded which).

This clonotype was counted many times. The V and J genes are TRBV18 and TRBJ2-7; 7 bases align to TRBD1. V was clipped by 3 bases and J by 0 bases; unmatched bases: 2. CDR1 KGHSH and CDR2 LQKENI come from the germline V gene. This CDR3 is built from 14 residues. The CDR3 protein is CASSPRDSSYEQYF. The DNA of the CDR3 is TGTGCCAGCTCACCCCGGGACAGCTCCTACGAGCAGTACTTC.

Ten or more counts support this clonotype. The chain recombines TRBV7-6 with TRBJ1-6, with D possibly being TRBD1 (5 bases). The CDR3 consists of 15 residues. Trimming took off 1 base at V and 8 bases at J, with 12 bases between the two ends. Germline-derived CDR1 and CDR2 are SGHVS and FNYEAQ. The CDR3 reads CASSLVPGTDSPLHF. The CDR3 DNA reads as TGTGCCAGCAGCTTAGTCCCAGGGACCGATTCACCCCTCCACTTT.

This clonotype was detected ten times or more. The genes are TRBV2 and TRBJ2-1; TRBD2 agrees at 7 bases. Germline trimming cut 1 base from V and 15 bases from J; bases unmatched to any gene: 6. Looked up from germline, CDR1 is SNHLY and CDR2 is FYNNEI. CDR3 length equals 12 residues. The CDR3 is CASSEGPGLPFF. CDR3 coding DNA: TGTGCCAGCAGTGAAGGTCCGGGACTACCGTTCTTC.

In its sample, this clonotype was seen many times. The rearrangement links TRBV7-2 to TRBJ1-2, with D possibly matching TRBD1 (5 bases). There are 16 residues in the CDR3. The V and J ends lost 1 base and 7 bases respectively, with 19 bases between them. Germline loops: CDR1 SGHTA, CDR2 FQGNSA. This chain's CDR3 is CASSLVAGTGDGGYTF. In DNA form, the CDR3 reads TGTGCCAGCAGCTTAGTGGCCGGGACCGGGGATGGTGGCTACACCTTC.

This clonotype was recorded at least ten times. This chain connects TRBV29-1 to TRBJ2-5; D gene uncertain. Trimming took off 5 bases at V and 4 bases at J, with 8 bases between the two ends. The CDR3 totals 11 residues. Germline assignment: CDR1 SQVTM and CDR2 ANQGSEA. The DNA for the CDR3 is TGCAGCGTTCGGGCAGGAGAGACCCAGTACTTC. Translation: CSVRAGETQYF. The full variable domain, completed using reference TRBV29-1 and TRBJ2-5, is SAVISQKPSRDICQRGTSLTIQCQVDSQVTMMFWYRQQPGQSLTLIATANQGSEATYESGFVIDKFPISRPNLTFSTLTVSNMSPEDSSIYLCSVRAGETQYFGPGTRLLVL.

Many counts were recorded for this clonotype. V gene TRBV29-1 combines with J gene TRBJ2-5, with D perhaps matching TRBD1 (7 bases). V dropped 0 bases and J dropped 2 bases, with 16 bases sitting between them. This CDR3 is built from 16 residues. CDR1 is SQVTM, CDR2 ANQGSEA, per germline. Here the CDR3 DNA reads TGCAGCGTTGAAGATCAGGGGGGATTCATTCAAGAGACCCAGTACTTC. Encoded protein: CSVEDQGGFIQETQYF.

This clonotype was found many times. The chain employs TRBV6-5 and TRBJ2-4, with 10 bases identical to TRBD2. The germline CDR1 and CDR2 sequences are MNHEY and SVGAGI. V lost 2 bases, J lost 8 bases, and 6 bases stayed unmatched. This CDR3 has 15 residues. CDR3 DNA: TGTGCCAGCAGTTACAGTCTAGCGGGAGTAGACATTCAGTACTTC. Translation: CASSYSLAGVDIQYF.

The chain uses TRBV25-1 and TRBJ2-7; D is unclear. Trimming took off 6 bases at V and 6 bases at J, with 15 bases between the two ends. The CDR3 is 13 amino acids. Germline loops: CDR1 MGHDK, CDR2 SYGVNS. CDR3 protein: CASSSRVGCEQYF. Written as DNA, the CDR3 is TGTGCCAGCAGCTCCCGGGTCGGCTGCGAGCAGTACTTC.

This clonotype came up many times. This sequence joins TRBV14 and TRBJ1-1, with TRBD1 matching over 7 bases. CDR1 SGHDN and CDR2 FVKESK come from the germline V gene. Trimming at V came to 4 bases and at J to 5 bases, leaving 4 bases not matched to a gene. CDR3 size: 13 residues. The chain's CDR3 is CASSLGQRTEAFF. The CDR3 DNA is TGTGCCAGCAGCCTGGGACAGCGAACTGAAGCTTTCTTT.

In this sample, this clonotype turned up many times. The CDR3 region is CASSTGQGGTEAFF. The DNA of the CDR3 is TGTGCCAGCTCAACAGGACAGGGGGGTACTGAAGCTTTCTTT. V is TRBV18 and J is TRBJ1-1, with 10 bases aligning to TRBD1. The germline V gene encodes CDR1 KGHSH and CDR2 LQKENI. V trimming: 5 bases; J trimming: 5 bases; junction bases outside the gene matches: 5. The CDR3 has 14 amino acids.

This clonotype occurred many times. The chain employs TRBV3-1 and TRBJ2-1; TRBD2 matches 8 bases. The trim removed 1 base at V and 6 bases at J, leaving 11 bases unmatched. Germline assignment: CDR1 LGHDT and CDR2 YNNKEL (reference sequence). The CDR3 loop spans 17 amino acids. The CDR3 nucleotides read TGTGCCAGCAGCCAAGGGGCTACACTAGCGGCGGGCAATGAGCAGTTCTTC. This sequence encodes CASSQGATLAAGNEQFF.

The chain recombines TRBV4-3 with TRBJ2-2; TRBD1 matches 9 bases. The junction had 7 bases not matched to a gene; V was cut back by 1 base and J by 4 bases. This CDR3 is 17 amino acids long. From germline, CDR1 is LGHNA and CDR2 YSLEER. CDR3: CASSQAGTGLGTGELFF. The CDR3, as DNA: TGCGCCAGCAGCCAAGCCGGGACAGGGCTGGGCACCGGGGAGCTGTTTTTT.

This clonotype occurred many times. The junction departs from germline at one end; a sequencing error may be responsible. This chain links TRBV7-7 with TRBJ2-6; D may match TRBD1 or TRBD2 (7 bases each). This CDR3 has 19 residues. CDR1 is SSHAT, CDR2 FNYEAQ, per germline (reference sequence). The chain's CDR3 is CASSPLGGTASSGANVLTF. CDR3 sequence (DNA): TGTGCTAGCAGCCCACTGGGGGGGACAGCAAGCTCTGGGGCCAACGTCCTGACTTTC.

Concerning this clonotype itself: This may arise from a read error, as a much more abundant clone is one base away. V gene TRBV7-8 combines with J gene TRBJ2-2; D call uncertain. The CDR3 has 13 amino acids. Germline V lookup: CDR1 SGHVS, CDR2 FQNEAQ. The CDR3 protein is CTSSYKLSGELFF. In DNA, the CDR3 is TGTACCAGCAGCTACAAACTAAGCGGGGAGCTGTTTTTT.

This clonotype occurred many times. The chain has TRBV4-2 and TRBJ1-2; unclear D gene. The length of the CDR3 is 15 residues. Trimming stripped 1 base from V and 0 bases from J, with 9 bases between. Germline CDR1 and CDR2: LGHNA and YNFKEQ. The CDR3 region is CASSQATASNYGYTF. CDR3 DNA sequence: TGTGCCAGCAGCCAAGCCACGGCGTCTAACTATGGCTACACCTTC.

This clonotype was picked up a small number of times. The J gene is TRBJ2-1, the V gene TRBV29-1; 11 positions agree with TRBD1. Germline values: CDR1 SQVTM, CDR2 ANQGSEA. The CDR3 is 17 residues long. The ends lost 7 bases at V and 4 bases at J; junction bases unmatched: 15. The CDR3 spells CSGAFTGTGGHYNEQFF. CDR3 DNA: TGCAGCGGAGCCTTTACCGGGACAGGGGGACATTACAATGAGCAGTTCTTC.

This clonotype was observed many times. The chain carries TRBV15 and TRBJ1-5; 8 bases align to TRBD1. Germline V CDR1 and CDR2: LNHNV, YYDKDF (reference sequence). This CDR3 region has 15 residues. Trimming cost V 3 bases and J 7 bases; bases outside gene matches: 8. The CDR3 sequence is CATSRWDRSSQPQHF. The CDR3 DNA is TGTGCCACCAGCAGGTGGGACAGGTCAAGCCAGCCCCAGCATTTT.

This chain uses TRBV5-1 with TRBJ2-2, with D possibly TRBD2 on 5 matching bases. CDR3 length equals 16 residues. Germline V gene sequence: CDR1 SGHRS, CDR2 YFSETQ. Trimming shortened V by 4 bases and J by 1 base, and 14 bases separated the two germline ends. CDR3 coding DNA: TGCGCCAGCAGCATGCCTAGGGCGGGGAACACCGGGGAGCTGTTTTTT. It encodes CASSMPRAGNTGELFF.

This clonotype was seen repeatedly, ten times or more. The rearrangement uses TRBV4-3 and TRBJ1-1; possible D gene TRBD1, 6 bases. Trimming removed 2 bases from V and 5 bases from J, with 18 bases in between. This CDR3 comprises 16 residues. From germline, CDR1 is LGHNA and CDR2 YSLEER. CDR3 bases: TGCGCCAGCAGCCAACCCACGGGGGGGGGCGGGACTGAAGCTTTCTTT. This translates into CASSQPTGGGGTEAFF.